The 3 T cell receptor beta chains given below trace back to one sample, sequenced in a study of blood T cell repertoires in COVID-19. This table comes from immunoSEQ multiplex PCR, and its TCRdb copy is limited to in-frame clones, with some not included. The sample has about 87,000 clones; around 86% are singletons. Material for sequencing was peripheral blood. These receptors all stem from a woman in her 70s with acute or convalescent COVID-19.

This chain's CDR3 is CASALPPQPQHF. In nucleotides, the CDR3 is TGTGCCAGCGCCCTACCGCCTCAGCCCCAGCATTTT. This chain joins TRBV18 and TRBJ1-5; no definite D call. The V end was cut by 8 bases, the J end by 6 bases, with 11 bases between. This CDR3 has 12 amino acids. Germline CDR1 is KGHSH and CDR2 is LQKENI.

This clone appeared once. The CDR3 here is CASTRTLEDTEAFF. The CDR3 DNA reads as TGTGCCAGCACCCGGACTTTGGAAGACACTGAAGCTTTCTTT. V and J are TRBV9 and TRBJ1-1; no definite D call. Germline-derived CDR1 and CDR2 are SGDLS and YYNGEE. V lost 6 bases and J 3 bases, leaving 15 bases between the germline ends. This CDR3 comprises 14 residues.

The CDR3 DNA sequence: TGTGCCAGCAGCTTAGCGCGAAACTATGGCTACACCTTC. Its protein product is CASSLARNYGYTF. V usage is TRBV11-2 and J usage is TRBJ1-2; D gene unclear. The CDR3 contains 13 residues. The V gene lost 1 base and the J gene lost 2 bases, with 5 bases spanning the gap. The germline V gene encodes CDR1 SGHAT and CDR2 FQNNGV.